This T cell receptor beta chain appears in the sequencing data of a study of beta chain features in type 1 diabetes. Study-wide background: The examined sorted cells totaled about 110 million across samples.

The CDR3 runs 11 residues. Trimming shortened V by 6 bases and J by 0 bases, and 3 bases separated the two germline ends. CDR1 is MNHNY, CDR2 SVGAGI, per germline (reference sequence). Overall study findings and caveats: A closer apparent resemblance between naive, central memory and Treg TCRB repertoires was seen in patients than in healthy donors.

cDNA synthesis used the whole RNA isolate, giving expressed TCRB sequences. Using immunoSEQ multiplex PCR, the repertoire was profiled, and TCRdb retains in-frame clones only, with some absent. The sample holds 900,000 or so clones, roughly 15% seen once. The table lists this clone with a count of one. What it binds is not known. This may come from a read error, since a much larger clone is one base off. The sample contains more than one DNA sequence encoding this CDR3. The sample taken for sequencing was naive CD4+ T cells from blood. The chain has TRBV6-6 and TRBJ2-7; D is unresolved. The sequence came from a woman between 18 and 29 years old in good health. The CDR3 sequence: CASSPSYEQYF. DNA for the CDR3: TGTGCCAGCAGCCCCTCCTACGAGCAGTACTTC.